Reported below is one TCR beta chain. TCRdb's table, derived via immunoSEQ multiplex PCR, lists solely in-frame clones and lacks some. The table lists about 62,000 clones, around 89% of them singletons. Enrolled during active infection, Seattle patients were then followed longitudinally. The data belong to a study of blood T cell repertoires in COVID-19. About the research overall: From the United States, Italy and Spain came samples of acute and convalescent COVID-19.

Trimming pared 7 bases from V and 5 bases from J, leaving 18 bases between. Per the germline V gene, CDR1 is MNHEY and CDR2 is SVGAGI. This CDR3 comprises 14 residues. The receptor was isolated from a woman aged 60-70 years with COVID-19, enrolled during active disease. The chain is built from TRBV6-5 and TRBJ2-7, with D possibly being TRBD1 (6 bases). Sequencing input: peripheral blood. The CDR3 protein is CASKRDRTRNEQYF. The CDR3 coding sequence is TGTGCCAGCAAGAGAGACAGGACGCGGAACGAGCAGTACTTC.